The rows below give T cell receptor beta chains drawn from one sample of a study of shared clonotypes between healthy human individuals. Repertoires were generated with immunoSEQ multiplex PCR, while TCRdb's copy carries only in-frame clones and drops some. This table holds about 480,000 clones, 79% found once. The sequenced material came from PBMCs. These receptors all come from a woman in her thirties or forties in good health. Some clones in this sample may be carry-over from other donors' samples. Each CDR3 is given with its conserved first and last residue. Each record gives: J gene, clone size, V gene, D gene, CDR3 protein, CDR3 DNA. The D gene is left open where the match is weak. Not every row has a clone size; where given, it reads once, few, many or a size class.

TRBJ2-1,-,TRBV4-2,-,CASSQKEKVEQFF,TGTGCCAGCAGCCAAAAGGAGAAGGTGGAGCAGTTCTTC
TRBJ2-2,once,TRBV2,-,CASGYHTGELFF,TGTGCCTCAGGGTACCACACCGGGGAGCTGTTTTTT
TRBJ2-7,-,TRBV5-1,-,CASSLAPSLDEQYF,TGCGCCAGCAGCTTGGCGCCATCCTTAGACGAGCAGTACTTC
TRBJ1-3,-,TRBV10-2,-,CASRSTGLGNTIYF,TGCGCCAGCAGGTCGACGGGTCTGGGAAACACCATATATTTT
TRBJ1-1,-,TRBV7-3,TRBD1,CASSRDRANTEAFF,TGTGCCAGCAGCAGGGACAGAGCGAACACTGAAGCTTTCTTT
TRBJ2-3,-,TRBV7-2,TRBD2,CASSLVLAGGPESDTQYF,TGTGCCAGCAGCTTAGTCCTAGCGGGAGGGCCGGAGTCAGATACGCAGTATTTT
TRBJ2-1,-,TRBV4-1,-,CASSPHLLGHDNEQFF,TGCGCCAGCAGCCCACATTTGCTAGGACATGACAATGAGCAGTTCTTC
TRBJ2-3,-,TRBV5-6,-,CASSGGTTGDTQYF,TGTGCCAGCAGCGGGGGGACGACGGGAGATACGCAGTATTTT
TRBJ2-7,-,TRBV2,TRBD1,CASSHWTGRYEQYF,TGTGCCAGCAGTCATTGGACAGGGCGCTACGAGCAGTACTTC
TRBJ2-5,few,TRBV7-9,TRBD2,CASSFTSGRLEETQYF,TGTGCCAGCAGCTTCACTAGCGGGAGGCTGGAAGAGACCCAGTACTTC
TRBJ2-3,many,TRBV27,-,CASSSLAGDTQYF,TGTGCCAGCAGTTCCTTAGCAGGCGATACGCAGTATTTT
TRBJ1-3,-,TRBV2,-,CASSEFQHIYPDTIYF,TGTGCCAGCAGTGAATTTCAACATATTTATCCGGACACCATATATTTT
TRBJ1-1,-,TRBV28,TRBD1,CASSYNRGRFAEAFF,TGTGCCAGCAGTTACAACAGGGGGCGATTCGCTGAAGCTTTCTTT
TRBJ2-5,-,TRBV7-8,TRBD2,CASSLAGEGSGETQYF,TGTGCCAGCAGCTTAGCTGGGGAGGGTTCGGGAGAGACCCAGTACTTC
TRBJ2-3,few,TRBV6-4,TRBD1,CASSDFTGGADTQYF,TGTGCCAGCAGTGACTTTACAGGGGGCGCAGATACGCAGTATTTT
TRBJ1-2,once,TRBV7-9,-,CASSGYGYTF,TGTGCCAGCAGCGGTTATGGCTACACCTTC
TRBJ2-5,once,TRBV5-4,-,CASSLWSLEETQYF,TGTGCCAGCAGCTTGTGGAGCCTGGAGGAGACCCAGTACTTC
TRBJ2-6,-,TRBV2,-,CASSVRAGTSGANVLTF,TGTGCCAGCAGTGTGAGGGCAGGGACCTCTGGGGCCAACGTCCTGACTTTC
TRBJ2-3,-,TRBV9,TRBD2,CASSVLAGTTDTQYF,TGTGCCAGCAGCGTCCTAGCGGGGACCACAGATACGCAGTATTTT
TRBJ1-2,few,TRBV6-1,-,CASSEAADRGFYGYTF,TGTGCCAGCAGTGAAGCGGCGGACAGAGGATTCTATGGCTACACCTTC
TRBJ2-2,-,TRBV19,-,CASSGQSWELFF,TGTGCCAGTAGTGGGCAATCCTGGGAGCTGTTTTTT
TRBJ2-2,-,TRBV23-1,-,CASSPRGTGELFF,TGCGCCAGCAGTCCACGGGGCACCGGGGAGCTGTTTTTT
TRBJ2-2,once,TRBV27,TRBD1,CASSRTSGTGIAGELFF,TGTGCCAGCAGTAGAACATCCGGGACAGGGATCGCCGGGGAGCTGTTTTTT
TRBJ1-2,-,TRBV6-4,-,CASNPSQTAANYGYTF,TGTGCCAGCAACCCCTCCCAGACAGCAGCTAACTATGGCTACACCTTC
TRBJ1-1,-,TRBV11-2,-,CASSLNVGLNTEAFF,TGTGCCAGCAGCTTAAACGTGGGATTGAACACTGAAGCTTTCTTT